Described below is a single T cell receptor beta chain sequence and its context. Its antigen is unidentified. This CDR3 region has 13 residues. Trimming shortened V by 5 bases and J by 4 bases, and 11 bases separated the two germline ends. Germline CDR1 MNHEY, CDR2 SVGEGT. Individual cDNA molecules in this library carried unique molecular identifiers. One entry per CDR3 protein results from TCRdb running MiXCR on the RACE reads. Of approximately 160,000 distinct CDR3 sequences listed, approximately 30% are singletons. These data belong to a study of human T cells and chemical hapten exposure. Study-level points and caveats: There were significantly more large CDR3 similarity clusters among expanded TCRs than among controls. Patch test scores rose with PT1 expanded TCR counts, a positive correlation.

Noted time point: patch test 3, about 24 weeks after DPC sensitization. The treatment: therapeutic diphenylcyclopropenone sensitization with weekly scalp DPC. The chain employs TRBV6-2 or TRBV6-3 and TRBJ1-2; TRBD1 is a possible D gene (6 bases). This receptor was obtained from a woman aged 18-29 years with alopecia areata. Some clones in this sample may be carry-over from other donors' samples. Sequenced material: whole blood, taken in connection with sensitization to the hapten diphenylcyclopropenone (DPC). The CDR3 is CASSRQDPYGYTF. CDR3 in DNA: TGTGCCAGCAGTCGACAGGATCCCTATGGCTACACCTTC.